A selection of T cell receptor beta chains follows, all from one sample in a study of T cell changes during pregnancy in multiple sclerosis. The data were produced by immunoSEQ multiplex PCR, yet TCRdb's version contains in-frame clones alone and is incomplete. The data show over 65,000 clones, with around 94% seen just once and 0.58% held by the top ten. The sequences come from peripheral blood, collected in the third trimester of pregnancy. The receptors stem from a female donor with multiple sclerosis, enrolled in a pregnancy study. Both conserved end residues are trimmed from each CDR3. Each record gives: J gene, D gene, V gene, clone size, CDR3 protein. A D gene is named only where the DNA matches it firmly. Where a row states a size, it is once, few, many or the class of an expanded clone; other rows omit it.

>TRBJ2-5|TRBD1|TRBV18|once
ASSPLTGDQETQY
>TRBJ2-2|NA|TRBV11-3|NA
ASSLMGGTGELF
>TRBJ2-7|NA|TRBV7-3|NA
ASSAYQGYEQY
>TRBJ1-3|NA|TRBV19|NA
ASTSGSIRSGNTIY
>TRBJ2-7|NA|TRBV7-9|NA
ASSFSSHSYEQY
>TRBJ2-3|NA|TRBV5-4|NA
ASSLGQGKDTQY
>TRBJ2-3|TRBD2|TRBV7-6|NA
ASSPQRRAGGRTDTQY
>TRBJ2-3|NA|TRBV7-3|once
ASSTSRTDTQY
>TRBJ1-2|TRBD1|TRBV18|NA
ASPTTGDGGYT
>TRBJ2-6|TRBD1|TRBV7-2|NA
ASSPGGPGANVLT
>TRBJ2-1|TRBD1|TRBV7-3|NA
ASSLHDRAEQF
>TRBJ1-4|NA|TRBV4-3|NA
ASSQEEWTVLTYNEKLF
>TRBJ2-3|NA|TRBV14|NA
ASSQNRFTDTQY
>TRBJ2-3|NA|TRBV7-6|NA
ASSSQKGGGTDTQY
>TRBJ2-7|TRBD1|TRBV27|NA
ASSNRQGSSYEQY
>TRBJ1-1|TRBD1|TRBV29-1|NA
SVHRQRTGAVMDTEAF
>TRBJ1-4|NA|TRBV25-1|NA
ASSESLATNEKLF
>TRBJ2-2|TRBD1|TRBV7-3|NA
ASSPGQVDTGELF
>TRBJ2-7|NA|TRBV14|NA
ASSQDGTAIGGY
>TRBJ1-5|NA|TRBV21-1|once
ASGQGHPEATPTQGNQPQH
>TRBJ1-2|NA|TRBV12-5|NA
ASGTGYDGYT
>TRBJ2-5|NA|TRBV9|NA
ASSVAVLEGETQY
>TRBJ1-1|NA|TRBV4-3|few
ASSQWGRRTEAF
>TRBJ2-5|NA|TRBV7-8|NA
ASSLVGLAGAAETQY
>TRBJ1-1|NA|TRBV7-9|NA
ASSPRENLNTEAF
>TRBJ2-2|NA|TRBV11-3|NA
ASSLAAGELF
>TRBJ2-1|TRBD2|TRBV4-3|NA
ASSQGSGGGSYNEQF
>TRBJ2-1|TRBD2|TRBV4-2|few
ASSPRLAVENEQF
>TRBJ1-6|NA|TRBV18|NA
ASSPPAGLGASPLH
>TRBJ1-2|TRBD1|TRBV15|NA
ATSRTGINYGYT
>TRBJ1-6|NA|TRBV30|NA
ACLQGAYNSPLH
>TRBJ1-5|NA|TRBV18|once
ASSPGQRLDSNQPQH
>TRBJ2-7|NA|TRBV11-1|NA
ASSLGVTESRYEQY
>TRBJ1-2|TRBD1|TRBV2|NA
ASSATGSDGYT
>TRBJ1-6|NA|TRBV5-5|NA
ASSLDSSYNSPLH
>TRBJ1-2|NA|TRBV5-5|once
ASSFLWSTGRSDYT
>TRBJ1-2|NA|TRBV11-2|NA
ASSLGLDYGYT
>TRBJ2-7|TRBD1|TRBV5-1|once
ASSPNRGHEQY
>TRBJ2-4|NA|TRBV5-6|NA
ASSLGGVNKNIQY
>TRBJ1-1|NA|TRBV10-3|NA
AISESSQGEAF
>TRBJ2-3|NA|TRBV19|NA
ASSMILTDTQY
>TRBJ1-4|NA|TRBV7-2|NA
ASSRRTIPNEKLF
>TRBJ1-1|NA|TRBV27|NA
ARVSVEAF
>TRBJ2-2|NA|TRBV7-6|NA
ASSLARYRTPNTGELF